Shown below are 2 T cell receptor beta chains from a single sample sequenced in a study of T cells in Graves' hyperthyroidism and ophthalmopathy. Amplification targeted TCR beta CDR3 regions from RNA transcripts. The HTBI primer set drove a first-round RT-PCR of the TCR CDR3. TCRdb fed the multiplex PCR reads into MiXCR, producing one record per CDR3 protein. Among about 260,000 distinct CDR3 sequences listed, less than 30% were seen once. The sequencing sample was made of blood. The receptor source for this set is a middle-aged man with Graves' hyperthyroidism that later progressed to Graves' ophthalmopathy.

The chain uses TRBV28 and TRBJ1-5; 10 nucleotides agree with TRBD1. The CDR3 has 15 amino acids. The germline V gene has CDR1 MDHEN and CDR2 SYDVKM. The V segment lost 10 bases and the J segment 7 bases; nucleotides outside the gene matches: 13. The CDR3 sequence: CATALATGGYQPQHF. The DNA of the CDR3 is TGTGCCACCGCACTCGCGACAGGGGGCTACCAGCCCCAGCATTTT.

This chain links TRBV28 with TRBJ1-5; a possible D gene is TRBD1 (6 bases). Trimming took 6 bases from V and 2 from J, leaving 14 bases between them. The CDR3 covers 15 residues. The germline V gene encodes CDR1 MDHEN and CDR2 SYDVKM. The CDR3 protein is CASRLSGAGNQPQHF. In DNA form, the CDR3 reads TGTGCCAGCAGACTGTCAGGGGCGGGCAATCAGCCCCAGCATTTT. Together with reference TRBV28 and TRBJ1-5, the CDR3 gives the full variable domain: DVKVTQSSRYLVKRTGEKVFLECVQDMDHENMFWYRQDPGLGLRLIYFSYDVKMKEKGDIPEGYSVSREKKERFSLILESASTNQTSMYLCASRLSGAGNQPQHFGDGTRLSIL.